The rows below give T cell receptor beta chains drawn from one sample of a study of spatial heterogeneity in lung cancer. Each CDR3 protein is one row after TCRdb ran MiXCR on the 5' RACE reads. The sample includes tens of thousands of distinct CDR3 sequences, under 8% of them seen just once. This material consisted of lung tumor tissue, taken at surgery. These receptors all come from a male donor with early-stage non-small cell lung cancer. The CDR3 runs from the conserved cysteine through the conserved F or W. Each record gives: CDR3 protein, J gene, V gene.

CASSLAGGGSETQYF TRBJ2-5 TRBV7-2
CASRDRGLNNSPLHF TRBJ1-6 TRBV5-1
CASSPGYGQPQHF TRBJ1-5 TRBV11-2
CASSYPTSGSRQETQYF TRBJ2-5 TRBV6-2/TRBV6-3
CASSLDHRSPLHF TRBJ1-6 TRBV12-3/TRBV12-4
CASSRDRGFQYF TRBJ2-4 TRBV2
CASSGQGVYTDAFF TRBJ1-1 TRBV7-9
CASSLGTENTEAFF TRBJ1-1 TRBV11-3
CASSGEARSTDTQYF TRBJ2-3 TRBV2
CASSLPRQNTEAFF TRBJ1-1 TRBV11-1
CASSYSGRGADTQYF TRBJ2-3 TRBV25-1
CASCSTGTSGGLDTQYF TRBJ2-3 TRBV19
CASSQSRSNEQFF TRBJ2-1 TRBV7-2
CASSLGGTGGYGYTF TRBJ1-2 TRBV28
CASSQISGGPTDEQFF TRBJ2-1 TRBV4-2
CASSHPGDLGKETQYF TRBJ2-5 TRBV7-6
CASSLGQSQETQYF TRBJ2-5 TRBV12-3/TRBV12-4
CASRLSGHPNTEAFF TRBJ1-1 TRBV6-2/TRBV6-3
CASSLDSKNIQYF TRBJ2-4 TRBV28
CASSGLAGYEQYF TRBJ2-7 TRBV6-1
CATKRSGERLGEQFF TRBJ2-1 TRBV19
CASRGGSRETQYF TRBJ2-5 TRBV7-8
CASSFAGTGIDEQFF TRBJ2-1 TRBV7-2
CASSRTLREDTQYF TRBJ2-3 TRBV7-2
CASSPPGLGSTGELFF TRBJ2-2 TRBV18
CASRRGSVRTDTQYF TRBJ2-3 TRBV6-2/TRBV6-3
CASSLTSGIGDEQFF TRBJ2-1 TRBV7-8
CASSRGGYTEAFF TRBJ1-1 TRBV5-6
CASSPTGVGDTQYF TRBJ2-3 TRBV7-3
CASSLGPGRPQHF TRBJ1-5 TRBV28
CATSRDKLYNEQFF TRBJ2-1 TRBV15
CASSETAGGTEAFF TRBJ1-1 TRBV2
CASSPVGGGETQYF TRBJ2-5 TRBV7-6
CASSYYPTGGPSYEQYF TRBJ2-7 TRBV6-2/TRBV6-3
CASSSAYEQYF TRBJ2-7 TRBV27
CASSEQGGNQPQHF TRBJ1-5 TRBV2
CASGLGGTRADTQYF TRBJ2-3 TRBV12-5
CASSLVGTPNQPQHF TRBJ1-5 TRBV7-2
CASSSGGRVYEQYF TRBJ2-7 TRBV27
CASRSSGNTIYF TRBJ1-3 TRBV6-5
CSASGGPSTGELFF TRBJ2-2 TRBV20-1
CASRAGDGYTF TRBJ1-2 TRBV6-2/TRBV6-3
CASSYEGGTQYF TRBJ2-3 TRBV6-6
CASSFGETSTDTQYF TRBJ2-3 TRBV28
CASSRGLTGELFF TRBJ2-2 TRBV13
CASSRDTASYEQYF TRBJ2-7 TRBV7-9
CASSLSGQDLTDTQYF TRBJ2-3 TRBV2
CASSLRDLYEQYF TRBJ2-7 TRBV7-9
CSASGRTAYEQYF TRBJ2-7 TRBV20-1
CSVEDPGGGKTSSYNEQFF TRBJ2-1 TRBV29-1
CASRFGTTGYEQYF TRBJ2-7 TRBV5-1
CASSSRGPSSYEQYF TRBJ2-7 TRBV27
CASRAMGGGQETQYF TRBJ2-5 TRBV11-2
CASSNTEGYGYTF TRBJ1-2 TRBV6-4